This T cell receptor beta chain was observed in a study of beta chain features in type 1 diabetes. Study-wide context: Patients shared similar age, gender and cell yields with healthy donors.

In regard to this clone: The target antigen is unknown.

The ends lost 2 bases at V and 4 bases at J; junction bases unmatched: 5. This CDR3 region has 15 residues. CDR1 and CDR2 from the germline V gene are SGHTA and FQGNSA. Sequenced material consisted of expressed TCRB transcripts (all of the isolated RNA was reverse transcribed). Here immunoSEQ multiplex PCR was the method, and the copy in TCRdb shows in-frame clones only, minus some. The sample holds under 500,000 clones, approximately 30% seen once. Purities in excess of 95% were seen in all sorted populations. Study findings and constraints: It was among patients, rather than healthy donors, that naive, central memory and Treg TCRB repertoires appeared more similar. VDJ junctions sequenced from type 1 diabetes patients showed fewer insertions and more deletions.

The sequence derives from a man in his late teens or twenties in good health. This chain joins TRBV7-2 and TRBJ2-7; 10 nucleotides agree with TRBD2. Sequencing was done on a sample of naive CD4+ T cells from blood. The CDR3 bases are TGTGCCAGCAGCTTAAGCGGGAGGGCCGGATACGAGCAGTACTTC. Its translation is CASSLSGRAGYEQYF.